Presented here are 5 T cell receptor beta chains from one specimen sequenced in a study of brain T cells in children with intractable seizures. Sequencing was performed with immunoSEQ multiplex PCR; in TCRdb, only in-frame clones are kept and a portion is missing. The sample lists hundreds of thousands of clones, 85% to 95% seen once, with about 6% in the top ten. Time point indicated: blood from clinic visit 5 months post-surgery; TSC patient then seizure free. The source material was peripheral blood, sampled roughly 5 months after surgery. Every receptor here comes from a boy younger than two with tuberous sclerosis and intractable seizures.

The chain employs TRBV12-5 and TRBJ1-5; TRBD1 matches 7 bases. This CDR3 contains 19 residues. J was trimmed by 1 base and V by 2 bases; bases with no gene match: 14. Looked up from germline, CDR1 is LGHNT and CDR2 is FRNRAP. The CDR3: CASGLLLTGEGFSNQPQHF. The CDR3 DNA reads as TGTGCTAGTGGTTTGTTACTAACAGGGGAAGGTTTCAGCAATCAGCCCCAGCATTTT.

The rearrangement uses TRBV4-1 and TRBJ2-6, with D perhaps TRBD2 (6 bases). Germline-derived CDR1 and CDR2 are MGHRA and YSYEKL. CDR3 length: 18 residues. Trimming pared 0 bases from V and 3 bases from J, leaving 15 bases between. The CDR3 loop reads CASSQDLASSLGANVLTF. CDR3 sequence (DNA): TGCGCCAGCAGCCAAGATCTAGCGTCCAGCCTTGGGGCCAACGTCCTGACTTTC.

This chain's CDR3 is CASSLEGSYNEQFF. The CDR3 nucleotides are TGTGCCAGCAGCTTGGAGGGCTCCTACAATGAGCAGTTCTTC. The chain recombines TRBV7-3 with TRBJ2-1, with D tentatively TRBD2 (6 bases). V shed 3 bases and J shed 0 bases, with 6 bases lying between them. From germline, CDR1 is SGHTA and CDR2 FQGTGA. There are 14 residues in the CDR3.

This chain uses TRBV11-3 with TRBJ2-7; 9 bases are shared with TRBD1. Germline V lookup: CDR1 SGHNT, CDR2 YENEEA. Germline trimming cut 3 bases from V and 3 bases from J; bases unmatched to any gene: 3. The CDR3 loop spans 14 amino acids. In DNA form, the CDR3 reads TGTGCCAGCAGCTTCCGGGACAGGGACTACGAGCAGTACTTC. Protein: CASSFRDRDYEQYF. The full variable domain, rest sourced from reference TRBV11-3 and TRBJ2-7, is EAGVVQSPRYKIIEKKQPVAFWCNPISGHNTLYWYLQNLGQGPELLIRYENEEAVDDSQLPKDRFSAERLKGVDSTLKIQPAELGDSAVYLCASSFRDRDYEQYFGPGTRLTVT.

The rearrangement joins TRBV9 to TRBJ1-2; 11 nucleotides agree with TRBD1. The CDR3 runs to 15 residues. J lost 6 bases, V lost 0 bases, and 4 bases had no gene match. CDR1 and CDR2 (germline): SGDLS, YYNGEE. As DNA, the CDR3 is TGTGCCAGCAGCGTAGCAACGGACAGGGGGCATGGCTACACCTTC. This encodes CASSVATDRGHGYTF. The full variable domain, its missing parts supplied by reference TRBV9 and TRBJ1-2, is DSGVTQTPKHLITATGQRVTLRCSPRSGDLSVYWYQQSLDQGLQFLIQYYNGEERAKGNILERFSAQQFPDLHSELNLSSLELGDSALYFCASSVATDRGHGYTFGSGTRLTVV.